Listed below are T cell receptor beta chains from one sample, sequenced in a study of OX40 agonist ivuxolimab in advanced cancers. Repertoires were generated with immunoSEQ multiplex PCR, while TCRdb's copy carries only in-frame clones and drops some. The sample has around 63,000 clones, 85% to 90% seen once. Sequencing was performed on CD4+ or CD8+ T cells sorted from blood, taken in a trial of the OX40 agonist ivuxolimab. These receptors were obtained from an adult with an advanced solid tumor such as melanoma, head and neck, liver or kidney cancer. Each CDR3 is given without its conserved first and last residue. Each record gives: V gene, J gene, CDR3 protein.

V gene: TRBV11-1; J gene: TRBJ2-7; CDR3 protein: ASSYRTGDYEQY
V gene: TRBV2; J gene: TRBJ2-7; CDR3 protein: ASSEYRVSYEQY
V gene: TRBV28; J gene: TRBJ1-6; CDR3 protein: ASSFFDSPLH
V gene: TRBV5-4; J gene: TRBJ2-6; CDR3 protein: ASSSGTPSSGANVLT
V gene: TRBV27; J gene: TRBJ1-2; CDR3 protein: ASSLGRFYGYT
V gene: TRBV27; J gene: TRBJ2-1; CDR3 protein: ASSPPYVVAPSSYNEQF
V gene: TRBV27; J gene: TRBJ1-2; CDR3 protein: ASSFQAGQGAVYGYT
V gene: TRBV14; J gene: TRBJ2-7; CDR3 protein: ASSQTRGQGAYEQY
V gene: TRBV5-1; J gene: TRBJ2-3; CDR3 protein: ASSLGSTDTQY
V gene: TRBV7-2; J gene: TRBJ1-5; CDR3 protein: ASSFSNQPQH
V gene: TRBV7-2; J gene: TRBJ2-1; CDR3 protein: ASSLGTYANNEQF
V gene: TRBV10-3; J gene: TRBJ2-1; CDR3 protein: AISDRGDRDNEQF
V gene: TRBV6-5; J gene: TRBJ1-2; CDR3 protein: ASSYIGVWYGYT
V gene: TRBV19; J gene: TRBJ2-1; CDR3 protein: ASSISRQFYNEQF
V gene: TRBV5-1; J gene: TRBJ2-5; CDR3 protein: ASSLGGEETQY
V gene: TRBV21-1; J gene: TRBJ1-3; CDR3 protein: ASSLRDRLHSGNTIY
V gene: TRBV5-1; J gene: TRBJ1-3; CDR3 protein: ASSLGRGISGNTIY
V gene: TRBV7-9; J gene: TRBJ1-1; CDR3 protein: ASSSTVNTEAF
V gene: TRBV27; J gene: TRBJ2-1; CDR3 protein: ASSLSGLAGRFPLNEQF
V gene: TRBV7-9; J gene: TRBJ2-2; CDR3 protein: ASSPDPYTGELF
V gene: TRBV7-8; J gene: TRBJ1-1; CDR3 protein: ASSPRTGYEAF
V gene: TRBV5-6; J gene: TRBJ2-5; CDR3 protein: ASSLAPGAGETQY
V gene: TRBV7-8; J gene: TRBJ2-2; CDR3 protein: ASSPRGVNTGELF
V gene: TRBV2; J gene: TRBJ1-2; CDR3 protein: ASSEQGFIYGYT
V gene: TRBV18; J gene: TRBJ2-6; CDR3 protein: ASSPRQTPGANVLT
V gene: TRBV5-1; J gene: TRBJ2-4; CDR3 protein: ASSLGAGLGNIQY
V gene: TRBV2; J gene: TRBJ2-7; CDR3 protein: ASRGPSNPYEQY
V gene: TRBV5-5; J gene: TRBJ1-1; CDR3 protein: ASSFWGTVKDF
V gene: TRBV15; J gene: TRBJ2-7; CDR3 protein: ATSRDWGGNEQY
V gene: TRBV2; J gene: TRBJ1-4; CDR3 protein: ASSGQGLGKLF